The present T cell receptor (beta chain) was sequenced within a study of cytomegalovirus exposure and HLA in healthy donors. Using immunoSEQ multiplex PCR, the repertoire was profiled, and TCRdb retains in-frame clones only, with some absent. This repertoire shows roughly 150,000 clones, almost 85% found once; its top ten account for 30%. Germline values: CDR1 SGHTA, CDR2 FQGNSA. With 6 bases removed from V and 9 bases from J, the gap between germline ends came to 17 bases. The CDR3 covers 13 residues. The sequenced sample was PBMCs. The clonotype originates from a man aged 25 to 45 in good health and CMV-seropositive. This sequence joins TRBV7-2 and TRBJ1-2; D is perhaps TRBD1 (6 bases). CDR3 sequence reads: CASRLAGEGSYTF. CDR3 DNA sequence: TGTGCCAGCAGGCTAGCAGGGGAAGGGAGCTACACCTTC.